One and the same sample provided the 32 T cell receptor beta chains below, sequenced in a study of CD8+ T cells in alopecia areata. cDNA reverse transcribed from extracted RNA served as the sequencing template. Assay used: immunoSEQ multiplex PCR; TCRdb lists only in-frame clones, some missing. Among about 180,000 clones, around 50% were seen once, and the ten largest hold roughly 15%. Sequencing used CD4+ T cells sorted from blood, obtained at week 0. Receptors were obtained from a human donor with alopecia areata.

The rearrangement joins TRBV29-1 to TRBJ1-1; possibly TRBD1 for D (5 bases). V lost 6 bases to trimming and J lost 0 bases, with 14 bases between them. There are 14 residues in the CDR3. CDR1 and CDR2 from the germline V gene are SQVTM and ANQGSEA. CDR3 amino acids: CSVGTLTLNTEAFF. The CDR3 DNA sequence: TGCAGCGTGGGGACCTTGACACTGAACACTGAAGCTTTCTTT.

This clone appeared a few times. The V call is TRBV7-2, the J call TRBJ1-1; D is undetermined. The germline V gene has CDR1 SGHTA and CDR2 FQGNSA. Trimming took 4 bases from V and 0 from J, leaving 6 bases between them. The CDR3 spans 13 residues. DNA of the CDR3: TGTGCCAGCAGCTCCACCATGAACACTGAAGCTTTCTTT. Residues: CASSSTMNTEAFF.

This clone was recorded once. The chain recombines TRBV7-9 with TRBJ1-2, with D possibly matching TRBD1 (5 bases). Germline CDR1 reads SEHNR; CDR2 reads FQNEAQ (reference sequence). This CDR3 comprises 15 residues. The V gene lost 5 bases and the J gene lost 3 bases, with 16 bases spanning the gap. CDR3 DNA sequence: TGTGCCAGCAGCCGCGGGACGCCCGGGGACTATGGCTACACCTTC. Amino acids: CASSRGTPGDYGYTF.

This chain links TRBV7-9 with TRBJ1-1; D ambiguous. Per germline, CDR1 SEHNR and CDR2 FQNEAQ (reference sequence). This CDR3 contains 14 residues. The germline V and J ends were trimmed by 7 bases and 0 bases, with 12 bases remaining between them. CDR3 nucleotide sequence: TGTGCCAGCACCCTAGCGGGGATGAACACTGAAGCTTTCTTT. Amino acid sequence: CASTLAGMNTEAFF. Full variable domain (remainder filled in from reference TRBV7-9 and TRBJ1-1): DTGVSQNPRHKITKRGQNVTFRCDPISEHNRLYWYRQTLGQGPEFLTYFQNEAQLEKSRLLSDRFSAERPKGSFSTLEIQRTEQGDSAMYLCASTLAGMNTEAFFGQGTRLTVV.

This rearrangement joins TRBV4-2 to TRBJ1-5; unclear D gene. The CDR3 spans 15 residues. Per the germline V gene, CDR1 is LGHNA and CDR2 is YNFKEQ. V was trimmed by 0 bases and J by 1 base, leaving 7 bases between them. CDR3 in DNA: TGTGCCAGCAGCCAAGAAGTTGGCAGCAATCAGCCCCAGCATTTT. Translation: CASSQEVGSNQPQHF.

The chain recombines TRBV19 with TRBJ1-1, with 7 nucleotides matching TRBD1. This CDR3 is built from 15 residues. V dropped 4 bases and J dropped 4; count of bases not matched to a gene: 9. Germline lookup yields CDR1 LNHDA and CDR2 SQIVND (reference sequence). The CDR3 DNA reads TGTGCCAGTAGTACAGCTGGGGCAGGGGGCACTGAAGCTTTCTTT. The encoded protein is CASSTAGAGGTEAFF.

CDR3: CAIGGGRGNTEAFF. CDR3 in DNA: TGTGCCATCGGAGGCGGAAGGGGTAACACTGAAGCTTTCTTT. The chain is built from TRBV6-1 and TRBJ1-1; D is possibly TRBD1 (5 bases). Germline CDR1 and CDR2: MNHNS and SASEGT. V shed 10 bases and J shed 2 bases, with 17 bases lying between them. The CDR3 runs to 14 residues.

V usage is TRBV29-1 and J usage is TRBJ2-5; D is possibly TRBD1 (6 bases). The CDR3 covers 11 residues. The V end was cut by 8 bases, the J end by 1 base, with 8 bases between. Germline CDR1 SQVTM, CDR2 ANQGSEA. As DNA, the CDR3 is TGCAGCACAGGGACCCAAGAGACCCAGTACTTC. Its protein product is CSTGTQETQYF.

This chain joins TRBV28 and TRBJ2-7; D ambiguous. Germline CDR1 reads MDHEN; CDR2 reads SYDVKM. V lost 8 bases to trimming and J lost 6 bases, with 17 bases between them. The CDR3 runs 13 residues. CDR3 nucleotides: TGTGCCAGCCAACCCTGGGCAAGCCCCGAGCAGTACTTC. This translates into CASQPWASPEQYF.

A few counts support this clone. With a much larger clone just one base away, this may be a read error. This sample also contains other DNA sequences that code for the same CDR3. The V call is TRBV4-1, the J call TRBJ2-2; perhaps TRBD1 as D (7 bases). Germline CDR1 reads MGHRA; CDR2 reads YSYEKL. This CDR3 has 16 amino acids. V lost 1 base to trimming and J lost 7 bases, with 16 bases between them. CDR3 region: CASSQVSRGDVGELFF. CDR3 nucleotides: TGCGCCAGCAGCCAAGTTTCCAGGGGGGATGTCGGGGAGCTGTTTTTT.

J is TRBJ2-4 and V is TRBV6-5; tentative D call: TRBD1 (5 bases). CDR3 length equals 16 residues. The V gene's germline CDR1 is MNHEY and CDR2 SVGAGI. Trimming removed 4 bases at V and 4 bases at J, with 17 bases between. DNA for the CDR3: TGTGCCAGCAGTTTATACATGACAGATATTAAAAACATTCAGTACTTC. The encoded protein is CASSLYMTDIKNIQYF.

This clone was counted between two and nine times. The chain employs TRBV29-1 and TRBJ1-1; D might be TRBD1 (6 bases). Germline CDR1 and CDR2: SQVTM and ANQGSEA. Trimming left V 4 bases short and J 11 bases short, with 11 bases between. The CDR3 loop spans 10 amino acids. CDR3 residues: CSVVRQEAFF. The CDR3 DNA reads as TGCAGCGTTGTCCGACAGGAGGCTTTCTTT.

The sample holds a few counts of this clone. The chain uses TRBV2 and TRBJ1-1; D unresolved. The CDR3 spans 13 residues. In germline, CDR1 is SNHLY, CDR2 FYNNEI. Trimming removed 10 bases at V and 0 bases at J, with 12 bases between. The CDR3 loop reads CATEVLLNTEAFF. In nucleotides, the CDR3 is TGTGCCACCGAGGTTTTATTGAACACTGAAGCTTTCTTT.

The J gene is TRBJ2-3, the V gene TRBV4-2; weak D call: TRBD2 (6 bases). V was pared by 4 bases and J by 1 base, with 9 bases between. This CDR3 has 14 amino acids. The germline V gene has CDR1 LGHNA and CDR2 YNFKEQ. The CDR3 DNA reads as TGTGCCAGCAGCCGTCCGGGGGGCACAGATACGCAGTATTTT. It specifies CASSRPGGTDTQYF.

The V and J genes are TRBV7-6 and TRBJ1-5; possibly TRBD1 for D (6 bases). Germline V gene lookup returns CDR1 SGHVS and CDR2 FNYEAQ. The V and J ends lost 1 base and 4 bases respectively, with 11 bases between them. CDR3 length: 15 residues. This CDR3 is CASSLGTGQNQPQHF. The DNA of the CDR3 is TGTGCCAGCAGCTTAGGTACAGGGCAAAATCAGCCCCAGCATTTT.

The genes are TRBV4-1 and TRBJ1-1; D is undetermined. The CDR3 length is 16 residues. CDR1 is MGHRA and CDR2 is YSYEKL in the germline V gene. Trimming removed 1 base from V and 0 bases from J, with 12 bases in between. The CDR3 protein is CASSQGRKGLNTEAFF. DNA for the CDR3: TGCGCCAGCAGCCAAGGACGTAAGGGCTTGAACACTGAAGCTTTCTTT.

The chain couples TRBV29-1 to TRBJ1-1; 7 nucleotides align to TRBD1. CDR1 and CDR2 (germline): SQVTM, ANQGSEA. The CDR3 totals 15 residues. The junction had 13 bases not matched to a gene; V was cut back by 5 bases and J by 4 bases. The DNA for the CDR3 is TGCAGCGTTTATCTGGGGACAGCCCCAGGCACTGAAGCTTTCTTT. Translation gives CSVYLGTAPGTEAFF. The full variable domain, with the rest looked up from reference TRBV29-1 and TRBJ1-1, is SAVISQKPSRDICQRGTSLTIQCQVDSQVTMMFWYRQQPGQSLTLIATANQGSEATYESGFVIDKFPISRPNLTFSTLTVSNMSPEDSSIYLCSVYLGTAPGTEAFFGQGTRLTVV.

The V and J genes are TRBV4-2 and TRBJ1-4; D not certain. V was clipped by 2 bases and J by 0 bases, with 7 bases between them. The germline V gene has CDR1 LGHNA and CDR2 YNFKEQ. This CDR3 spans 15 amino acids. The CDR3 loop is CASSQHSTTNEKLFF. The CDR3 coding sequence is TGTGCCAGCAGCCAACACAGCACAACTAATGAAAAACTGTTTTTT.

V usage is TRBV5-1 and J usage is TRBJ1-1; possibly TRBD1 for D (6 bases). CDR1 is SGHRS and CDR2 is YFSETQ in the germline V gene. This CDR3 has 15 amino acids. V gave up 1 base and J gave up 2 bases, with 12 bases separating them. Here the CDR3 DNA reads TGCGCCAGCAGCTTGACCTCGGACAGCAACACTGAAGCTTTCTTT. Translation: CASSLTSDSNTEAFF.

This clone was seen a handful of times. This chain uses TRBV7-2 with TRBJ1-1; D gene ambiguous. The V and J ends lost 2 bases and 0 bases respectively, with 10 bases between them. Germline CDR1 SGHTA, CDR2 FQGNSA. The CDR3 runs 15 residues. CDR3 DNA sequence: TGTGCCAGCAGCTTAAGACCGAGAATGAACACTGAAGCTTTCTTT. It translates to CASSLRPRMNTEAFF.

The chain links TRBV5-1 to TRBJ2-1; 9 bases are a match to TRBD1. CDR1 SGHRS and CDR2 YFSETQ come from the germline V gene. CDR3 length: 13 residues. Unmatched junction bases numbered 4, after V lost 6 bases and J lost 6 bases. The CDR3 reads CASTPTGGNEQFF. In DNA, the CDR3 is TGCGCCAGCACCCCGACAGGGGGCAATGAGCAGTTCTTC. Full variable domain (rest looked up from reference TRBV5-1 and TRBJ2-1): KAGVTQTPRYLIKTRGQQVTLSCSPISGHRSVSWYQQTPGQGLQFLFEYFSETQRNKGNFPGRFSGRQFSNSRSEMNVSTLELGDSALYLCASTPTGGNEQFFGPGTRLTVL.

In this sample, this clone turned up once. The chain links TRBV5-1 to TRBJ1-5; D remains unclear. The V end was cut by 4 bases, the J end by 4 bases, with 15 bases between. CDR3 size: 15 residues. CDR1 and CDR2 from the germline V gene are SGHRS and YFSETQ. CDR3 nucleotide sequence: TGCGCCAGCAGCCCTCAAGGAGTTCCAAATCAGCCCCAGCATTTT. It encodes CASSPQGVPNQPQHF.

This chain uses TRBV29-1 with TRBJ1-6; D gene ambiguous. Germline V gene data show CDR1 as SQVTM and CDR2 as ANQGSEA. The CDR3 is made up of 11 amino acids. V was clipped by 0 bases and J by 15 bases, with 9 bases between them. The CDR3 coding sequence is TGCAGCGTTGAAGATCCTGCGGTCCTCCACTTT. Translated: CSVEDPAVLHF.

This chain links TRBV4-1 with TRBJ2-7; 8 nucleotides align to TRBD2. The CDR3 has 16 residues. V was pared by 4 bases and J by 5 bases, with 13 bases of the junction left unmatched. Germline-derived CDR1 and CDR2 are MGHRA and YSYEKL. This chain's CDR3 is CASSPQITGRGHEQYF. In DNA, the CDR3 is TGCGCCAGCAGCCCTCAGATCACCGGGAGGGGACACGAGCAGTACTTC.

This clone has a single count. This chain uses TRBV29-1 with TRBJ2-3; 9 positions agree with TRBD2. CDR3 length: 13 residues. CDR1 is SQVTM, CDR2 ANQGSEA, per germline. J lost 3 bases, V lost 3 bases, and 1 base had no gene match. The CDR3 spells CSVESGGTDTQYF. In nucleotides, the CDR3 is TGCAGCGTTGAGAGCGGGGGGACAGATACGCAGTATTTT.

The chain uses TRBV6-1 and TRBJ2-7; 7 nucleotides line up with TRBD1. Germline V CDR1 and CDR2: MNHNS, SASEGT. Germline trimming cut 0 bases from V and 3 bases from J; bases unmatched to any gene: 5. CDR3 length: 15 amino acids. Written as DNA, the CDR3 is TGTGCCAGCAGTGAAGCGCTTAACAGGGGCTACGAGCAGTACTTC. Translated: CASSEALNRGYEQYF.

Comment on this clone: One end of the junction fails to match germline, which may point to a read error. The chain couples TRBV7-7 to TRBJ2-5, with D unresolved. Per the germline V gene, CDR1 is SSHAT and CDR2 is FNYEAQ (reference sequence). This CDR3 comprises 14 residues. CDR3 nucleotides: TGTGCTAGCAGCACTGTGGCCGGGTTAAGGACCCAGTACTTC. It is translated as CASSTVAGLRTQYF.

This chain links TRBV29-1 with TRBJ1-2, with D unclear. V lost 5 bases to trimming and J lost 8 bases, with 6 bases between them. The CDR3 is 9 amino acids. The V gene's germline CDR1 is SQVTM and CDR2 ANQGSEA. Here the CDR3 reads CSVFEGYTF. The DNA for the CDR3 is TGCAGCGTTTTCGAGGGCTACACCTTC.

The rearrangement uses TRBV7-9 and TRBJ1-6, with 9 bases lining up with TRBD1. CDR3 length equals 15 residues. With V trimmed by 5 bases and J by 7 bases, 6 bases remained unmatched. In germline, CDR1 is SEHNR, CDR2 FQNEAQ (reference sequence). In nucleotides, the CDR3 is TGTGCCAGCAGCCTCACAGGACAGGGGAATTCACCCCTCCACTTT. Translating it yields CASSLTGQGNSPLHF.

The V gene is TRBV29-1, the J gene TRBJ1-2; possibly TRBD1 for D (6 bases). Trimming stripped 3 bases from V and 8 bases from J, with 16 bases between. This CDR3 contains 13 residues. Germline lookup yields CDR1 SQVTM and CDR2 ANQGSEA. The chain's CDR3 is CSVDGTGARGYTF. CDR3 in DNA: TGCAGCGTTGACGGGACGGGGGCGAGAGGCTACACCTTC.

The genes are TRBV27 and TRBJ2-1; no definite D call. Looked up from germline, CDR1 is MNHEY and CDR2 is SMNVEV (reference sequence). The CDR3 length is 17 residues. Trimming cost V 5 bases and J 3 bases, with 20 bases left between them. CDR3 sequence (DNA): TGTGCCAGCAGTGCACTACGGACCCAATCATTCTACAATGAGCAGTTCTTC. Its translation: CASSALRTQSFYNEQFF.

In its sample, this clone was seen a few times. V is TRBV5-4 and J is TRBJ1-2, with 7 bases matching TRBD1. Germline CDR1 reads SGHNT; CDR2 reads YYREEE (reference sequence). Trimming took 5 bases from V and 3 from J; bases not matched to a gene: 4. This CDR3 has 13 residues. CDR3 amino acids: CASRQGLDYGYTF. Here the CDR3 DNA reads TGTGCCAGCAGACAGGGGTTAGACTATGGCTACACCTTC. Drawing the rest from reference TRBV5-4 and TRBJ1-2, the complete variable domain is ETGVTQSPTHLIKTRGQQVTLRCSSQSGHNTVSWYQQALGQGPQFIFQYYREEENGRGNFPPRFSGLQFPNYSSELNVNALELDDSALYLCASRQGLDYGYTFGSGTRLTVV.